Below, 17 T cell receptor beta chains from the same sample are listed, as sequenced in a study of regulatory T cells in long-lasting Graves disease. Construction of the TCR beta libraries employed iRepertoire HTBI primers in conjunction with Arm-PCR of CDR3 regions. TCRdb itself ran the multiplex PCR reads through MiXCR, one entry per CDR3 protein. The table has about 310,000 distinct CDR3 sequences, roughly a fifth seen once. This sample's time point: persistent/refractory GD, antithyroid drugs over 5 years with positive TRAb. Making the TCR library involved RNA that had been extracted from PBMCs. Here the sequenced sample was peripheral blood mononuclear cells (PBMCs), taken when the disease was refractory, from a patient treated with antithyroid drugs. These receptors were obtained from a female donor with Graves disease.

This clonotype was detected a few times. The chain employs TRBV6-1 and TRBJ1-5; D remains unclear. Trimming pared 7 bases from V and 0 bases from J, leaving 16 bases between. This CDR3 region has 16 residues. Germline loops: CDR1 MNHNS, CDR2 SASEGT. CDR3 sequence: CASTHRLGFSNQPQHF. The CDR3 DNA reads as TGTGCCAGCACCCACCGGCTGGGGTTTAGCAATCAGCCCCAGCATTTT.

There are a few counts of this clonotype. This rearrangement joins TRBV6-5 to TRBJ2-2, with D perhaps matching TRBD1 or TRBD2 (5 bases each). This CDR3 spans 14 amino acids. Germline CDR1 MNHEY, CDR2 SVGAGI. V lost 2 bases to trimming and J lost 5 bases, with 9 bases between them. CDR3 amino acids: CASSYRGATGELFF. The CDR3 DNA is TGTGCCAGCAGTTACAGGGGAGCGACCGGGGAGCTGTTTTTT.

CDR3 residues: CSAELRDPVDYEQYF. The DNA for the CDR3 is TGCAGTGCCGAGCTCCGCGACCCCGTTGATTACGAGCAGTACTTC. The chain employs TRBV20-1 and TRBJ2-7; D gene uncertain. This CDR3 is 15 amino acids long. Per the germline V gene, CDR1 is DFQATT and CDR2 is SNEGSKA (reference sequence). Trimming removed 6 bases at V and 4 bases at J, with 22 bases between.

This clonotype came up many times. The chain links TRBV7-9 to TRBJ2-2, with unresolved D. CDR3 size: 15 residues. Trimming stripped 1 base from V and 6 bases from J, with 12 bases between. Germline CDR1 and CDR2: SEHNR and FQNEAQ (reference sequence). CDR3 amino acids: CASSLVGFIAGELFF. CDR3 nucleotide sequence: TGTGCCAGCAGCTTAGTTGGTTTCATTGCCGGGGAGCTGTTTTTT.

The J gene is TRBJ2-1, the V gene TRBV5-1; no clear D. Trimming took 4 bases from V and 4 from J, leaving 15 bases between them. This CDR3 contains 15 residues. Germline CDR1 SGHRS, CDR2 YFSETQ. The CDR3 coding sequence is TGCGCCAGCAGCGCTACCCCGGACGCATACAATGAGCAGTTCTTC. Its translation: CASSATPDAYNEQFF.

This clonotype was seen a single time. The V and J genes are TRBV7-8 and TRBJ2-7; 7 bases match TRBD1. V trimming: 4 bases; J trimming: 3 bases; junction bases outside the gene matches: 9. Looked up from germline, CDR1 is SGHVS and CDR2 is FQNEAQ. The CDR3 totals 15 residues. The CDR3 sequence is CASSSLSTGYYEQYF. DNA for the CDR3: TGTGCCAGCAGCTCCCTCTCGACAGGGTACTACGAGCAGTACTTC. The complete variable domain, with remaining parts taken from reference TRBV7-8 and TRBJ2-7, reads GAGVSQSPRYKVAKRGQDVALRCDPISGHVSLFWYQQALGQGPEFLTYFQNEAQLDKSGLPSDRFFAERPEGSVSTLKIQRTQQEDSAVYLCASSSLSTGYYEQYFGPGTRLTVT.

This clonotype has ten or more counts. The genes are TRBV29-1 and TRBJ1-1; D not resolved. Germline CDR1 reads SQVTM; CDR2 reads ANQGSEA. V was pared by 6 bases and J by 0 bases, with 5 bases between. The CDR3 is 11 amino acids. CDR3 in amino acids: CSVMMNTEAFF. DNA for the CDR3: TGCAGCGTGATGATGAACACTGAAGCTTTCTTT.

CDR3 nucleotide sequence: TGTGCCAGCAGTTTAGGGCAGATCACCGGGGAGCTGTTTTTT. As protein: CASSLGQITGELFF. The chain uses TRBV12-3 or TRBV12-4 and TRBJ2-2; D gene ambiguous. The CDR3 extends over 14 amino acids. V shed 1 base and J shed 4 bases, with 7 bases lying between them.

This clonotype was recorded many times. The chain has TRBV3-1 and TRBJ2-7; D is undetermined. The germline CDR1 and CDR2 sequences are LGHDT and YNNKEL (reference sequence). Deletions cut 4 bases from V and 3 bases from J, with 10 bases between. The CDR3 runs 13 residues. CDR3 residues: CASSPMTGYEQYF. The CDR3 bases are TGTGCCAGCAGCCCCATGACTGGCTACGAGCAGTACTTC.

The CDR3 region is CASSYAGADQETQYF. In DNA form, the CDR3 reads TGTGCCAGCAGTTACGCTGGAGCGGACCAAGAGACCCAGTACTTC. The chain employs TRBV6-9 and TRBJ2-5; TRBD2 might be the D (5 bases). Trimming took 3 bases from V and 0 from J, leaving 11 bases between them. The germline gives CDR1 MNHGY, CDR2 SVAAGI. This CDR3 spans 15 amino acids.

This clonotype turned up a few times. The V gene is TRBV7-2, the J gene TRBJ2-2; D ambiguous. Looked up from germline, CDR1 is SGHTA and CDR2 is FQGNSA. The CDR3 is 12 residues long. V was shortened by 3 bases and J by 8 bases, with 7 bases between the two germline ends. CDR3 bases: TGTGCCAGCAGCTTCCCTCGGGGGGAGCTGTTTTTT. Amino acid sequence: CASSFPRGELFF.

The V gene is TRBV29-1, the J gene TRBJ2-5; D possibly corresponds to TRBD1 (5 bases). The germline V gene has CDR1 SQVTM and CDR2 ANQGSEA. V gave up 5 bases and J gave up 3 bases, with 19 bases separating them. This CDR3 spans 15 amino acids. The CDR3 protein is CSVIKMTEEKETQYF. The CDR3 nucleotides read TGCAGCGTTATCAAAATGACAGAGGAAAAAGAGACCCAGTACTTC.

The chain links TRBV27 to TRBJ1-1; TRBD1 aligns across 7 bases. The ends lost 9 bases at V and 1 base at J; junction bases unmatched: 2. The CDR3 sequence is 12 residues long. Germline CDR1 MNHEY, CDR2 SMNVEV (reference sequence). The CDR3: CASRQGNTEAFF. The DNA for the CDR3 is TGTGCCAGTAGACAGGGGAACACTGAAGCTTTCTTT.

Regarding this clonotype: With a much larger clone just one base away, this may be a read error. V and J are TRBV28 and TRBJ2-4; perhaps D is TRBD1 or TRBD2 (6 bases each). Germline CDR1 and CDR2: MDHEN and SYDVKM. Between the trimmed V and J ends, which lost 7 bases and 9 bases, there was a span of 19 bases. The length of the CDR3 is 14 residues. The CDR3 reads CASKPGDTFGIQYF. CDR3 nucleotides: TGTGCCAGCAAACCGGGGGACACGTTTGGCATTCAGTACTTC.

In this sample, this clonotype turned up many times. The CDR3 region is CASSPRAASSGNTIYF. CDR3 DNA: TGTGCCAGCAGTCCCCGCGCGGCGAGCTCTGGAAACACCATATATTTT. The chain carries TRBV12-3 or TRBV12-4 and TRBJ1-3; D uncertain. This CDR3 region has 16 residues. The V end was cut by 5 bases, the J end by 0 bases, with 14 bases between.

This clonotype was counted a few times. The chain uses TRBV9 and TRBJ2-2; possibly TRBD1 for D (7 bases). Germline V gene data show CDR1 as SGDLS and CDR2 as YYNGEE. The CDR3 runs to 14 residues. Trimming removed 7 bases at V and 1 base at J, with 11 bases between. CDR3 in amino acids: CASGGTENTGELFF. CDR3 nucleotide sequence: TGTGCCAGCGGCGGGACAGAGAACACCGGGGAGCTGTTTTTT.

The sample holds a few counts of this clonotype. The chain combines TRBV30 with TRBJ1-1, with D uncertain. Trimming took 3 bases from V and 6 from J, leaving 8 bases between them. Germline V gene lookup returns CDR1 GTSNPN and CDR2 SVGIG (reference sequence). There are 11 residues in the CDR3. The CDR3 sequence: CAWRGTAEAFF. CDR3 in DNA: TGTGCCTGGAGGGGCACAGCTGAAGCTTTCTTT.